A selection of T cell receptor beta chains follows, all from one sample in a study of CXCR3-negative and CXCR3-positive naive CD8 T cells. Reanalyzing the 5' RACE reads, TCRdb keeps one entry per CDR3 protein, without DNA. The table for this sample gives about 130,000 distinct CDR3 sequences. Sequencing was done on a sample of naive CXCR3+ CD8+ T cells from blood. Receptors were obtained from a human donor in good health. Some clones in this sample may be carry-over from other donors' samples. Each CDR3 is given with its conserved first and last residue.

cdr3_length	v_call	j_call	cdr3_aa
12	TRBV29-1	TRBJ2-1	CSVEDGPNEQFF
15	TRBV2	TRBJ2-3	CASSENNPSTDTQYF
15	TRBV7-9	TRBJ2-7	CASSPSSDSHYEQYF
15	TRBV14	TRBJ1-2	CASSQRDSPNGGYTF
15	TRBV2	TRBJ1-5	CASSGGGTPPQPQHF
12	TRBV21-1	TRBJ2-7	CASRDSLYEQYF
16	TRBV21-1	TRBJ2-5	CASSNPGGLGGETQCF
15	TRBV20-1	TRBJ1-5	CSASDIQGSNQPQHF
15	TRBV20-1	TRBJ1-2	CSARFSREQGYGYTF
13	TRBV29-1	TRBJ2-1	CSVDGLEVNEQFF
14	TRBV29-1	TRBJ2-2	CSAETGTVAGELFF
14	TRBV28	TRBJ2-7	CASSTLGTGDEQYF
13	TRBV7-6	TRBJ2-1	CASRVRGTGEQFF
12	TRBV29-1	TRBJ2-7	CSVEDRLYEQYF
12	TRBV29-1	TRBJ2-7	CSVRWEPAEQYF
15	TRBV9	TRBJ2-1	CASSERTSGNYEQFF
15	TRBV2	TRBJ2-7	CASSEDKGLSYEQYF
15	TRBV27	TRBJ2-1	CASSMLAGVDNEQFF
17	TRBV15	TRBJ2-4	CATSKPGTGQAKNIQYF
15	TRBV11-3	TRBJ2-3	CASSFLAGGVDTQYF
13	TRBV29-1	TRBJ2-7	CSVEDRVDYEQYF
17	TRBV7-8	TRBJ2-3	CASSLGGLAGYTDTQYF
15	TRBV3-1	TRBJ2-7	CASSQDWYSSYEQYF
15	TRBV4-3	TRBJ2-1	CASSQGPGTHNEQFF
14	TRBV29-1	TRBJ2-1	CSVLGQGLFNEQFF
13	TRBV12-3/TRBV12-4	TRBJ2-7	CASRRDLSYEQYF
16	TRBV21-1	TRBJ2-1	CASSKDRPRGRSEQFF
15	TRBV7-3	TRBJ2-5	CASSLSPGGLETQYF
16	TRBV20-1	TRBJ2-7	CSARDMKGQGAYEQYF
12	TRBV29-1	TRBJ1-1	CSVAVMNTEAFF
17	TRBV7-3	TRBJ2-5	CASSLGERGGLPETQYF
15	TRBV28	TRBJ1-1	CASRATGRRDTEAFF
14	TRBV5-1	TRBJ2-1	CASSGGLAGDEQFF
14	TRBV19	TRBJ2-1	CASSIRMEYNEQFF
13	TRBV6-1	TRBJ1-1	CASRTGGFTEAFF
12	TRBV11-2	TRBJ1-1	CASSSGRRIAFF
13	TRBV5-5	TRBJ2-7	CASSFEGNYEQYF
14	TRBV9	TRBJ2-7	CASSVDNLSYEQYF
16	TRBV9	TRBJ1-1	CASSGGTQHMNTEAFF
14	TRBV7-9	TRBJ2-1	CASSPPWKREEQFF
15	TRBV6-1	TRBJ2-3	CASSGGQGQSDTQYF
14	TRBV29-1	TRBJ1-2	CSVVGLGDNYGYTF
15	TRBV4-1	TRBJ2-2	CASSQGQGGTGELFF
15	TRBV19	TRBJ2-1	CASSIWDREGNEQFF
16	TRBV12-3/TRBV12-4	TRBJ2-5	CASTPAGLDGEETQYF
18	TRBV9	TRBJ1-1	CASSVDPGRRKKNTEAFF
17	TRBV7-9	TRBJ2-7	CASSSSNGEGGLYEQYF
15	TRBV6-5	TRBJ2-1	CASSYGQGAYNEQFF
13	TRBV6-6	TRBJ2-7	CASAGGRVYEQYF
14	TRBV7-2	TRBJ2-5	CASSLPGVGETKYF
14	TRBV7-9	TRBJ2-7	CASSPRDTPYEQYF
14	TRBV4-1	TRBJ1-1	CASSQERGGTEAFF
11	TRBV21-1	TRBJ1-3	CARALGNTIYF